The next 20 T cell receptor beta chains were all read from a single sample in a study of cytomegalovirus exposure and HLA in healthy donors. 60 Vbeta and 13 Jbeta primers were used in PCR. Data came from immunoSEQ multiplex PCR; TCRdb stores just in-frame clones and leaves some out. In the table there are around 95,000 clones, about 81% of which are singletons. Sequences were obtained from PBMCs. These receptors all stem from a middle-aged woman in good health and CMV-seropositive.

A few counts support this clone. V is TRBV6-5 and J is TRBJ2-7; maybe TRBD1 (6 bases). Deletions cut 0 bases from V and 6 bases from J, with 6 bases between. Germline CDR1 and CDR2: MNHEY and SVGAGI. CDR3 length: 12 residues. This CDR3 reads CASSYSGGEQYF. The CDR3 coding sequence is TGTGCCAGCAGTTACTCAGGGGGCGAGCAGTACTTC.

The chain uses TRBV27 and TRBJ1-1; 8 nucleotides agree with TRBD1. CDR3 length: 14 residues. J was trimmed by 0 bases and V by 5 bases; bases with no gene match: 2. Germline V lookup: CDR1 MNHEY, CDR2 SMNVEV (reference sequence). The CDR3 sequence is CASSRTGLNTEAFF. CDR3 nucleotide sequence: TGTGCCAGCAGTAGGACAGGGCTGAACACTGAAGCTTTCTTT.

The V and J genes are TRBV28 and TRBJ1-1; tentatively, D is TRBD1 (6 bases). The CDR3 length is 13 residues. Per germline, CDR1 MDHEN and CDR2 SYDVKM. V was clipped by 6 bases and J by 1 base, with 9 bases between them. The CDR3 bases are TGTGCCAGCAGCCTAGGGGGGAACACTGAAGCTTTCTTT. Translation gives CASSLGGNTEAFF.

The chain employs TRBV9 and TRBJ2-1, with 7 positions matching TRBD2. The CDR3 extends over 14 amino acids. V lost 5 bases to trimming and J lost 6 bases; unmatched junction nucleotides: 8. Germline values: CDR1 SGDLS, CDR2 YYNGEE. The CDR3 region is CASRRGRAGNEQFF. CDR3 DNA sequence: TGTGCCAGCAGACGGGGGAGGGCCGGCAATGAGCAGTTCTTC.

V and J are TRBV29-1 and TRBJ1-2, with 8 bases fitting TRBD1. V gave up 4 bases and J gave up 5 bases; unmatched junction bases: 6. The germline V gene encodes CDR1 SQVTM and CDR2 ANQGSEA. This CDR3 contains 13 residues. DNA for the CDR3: TGCAGCGTTGGGACAGGGCCCGATTATGGCTACACCTTC. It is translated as CSVGTGPDYGYTF.

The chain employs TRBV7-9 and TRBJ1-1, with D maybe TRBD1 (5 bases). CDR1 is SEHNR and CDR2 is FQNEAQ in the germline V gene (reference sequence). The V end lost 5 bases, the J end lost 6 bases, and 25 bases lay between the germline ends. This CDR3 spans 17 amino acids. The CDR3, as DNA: TGTGCCAGCAGCGCAGGGTCAGGCCATTCTTTAGGGGCTGAAGCTTTCTTT. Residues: CASSAGSGHSLGAEAFF.

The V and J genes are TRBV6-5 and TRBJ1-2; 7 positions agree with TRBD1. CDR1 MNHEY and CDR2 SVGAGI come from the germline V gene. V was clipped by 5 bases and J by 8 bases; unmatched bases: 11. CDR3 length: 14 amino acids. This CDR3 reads CASSPPGTVWGYTF. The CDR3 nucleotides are TGTGCCAGCAGTCCCCCCGGGACAGTCTGGGGCTACACCTTC.

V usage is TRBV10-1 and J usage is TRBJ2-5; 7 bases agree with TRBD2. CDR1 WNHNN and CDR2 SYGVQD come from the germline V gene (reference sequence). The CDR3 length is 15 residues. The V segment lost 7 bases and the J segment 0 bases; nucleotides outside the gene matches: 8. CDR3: CASTYASGYQETQYF. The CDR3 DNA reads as TGCGCCAGCACATACGCTAGCGGATACCAAGAGACCCAGTACTTC.

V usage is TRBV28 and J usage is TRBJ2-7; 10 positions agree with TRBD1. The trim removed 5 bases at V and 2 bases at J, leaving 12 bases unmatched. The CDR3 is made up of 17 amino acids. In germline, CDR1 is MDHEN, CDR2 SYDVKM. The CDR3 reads CASSPTLGGQGTYEQYF. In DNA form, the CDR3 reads TGTGCCAGCAGTCCGACCTTGGGGGGACAGGGGACCTACGAGCAGTACTTC.

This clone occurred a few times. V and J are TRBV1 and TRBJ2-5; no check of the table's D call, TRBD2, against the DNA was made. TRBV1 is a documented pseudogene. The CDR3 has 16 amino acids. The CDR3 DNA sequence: TGCACCAGCAGCCGGAGTGGGTCGGCAACGAAAGAGACCCAGTACTTC. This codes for CTSSRSGSATKETQYF.

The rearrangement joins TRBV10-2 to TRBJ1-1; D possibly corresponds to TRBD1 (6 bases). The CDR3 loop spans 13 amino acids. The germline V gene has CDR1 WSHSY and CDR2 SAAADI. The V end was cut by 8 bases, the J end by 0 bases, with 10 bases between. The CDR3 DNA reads TGCGCCAGCGTCAGGGGAATGAACACTGAAGCTTTCTTT. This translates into CASVRGMNTEAFF.

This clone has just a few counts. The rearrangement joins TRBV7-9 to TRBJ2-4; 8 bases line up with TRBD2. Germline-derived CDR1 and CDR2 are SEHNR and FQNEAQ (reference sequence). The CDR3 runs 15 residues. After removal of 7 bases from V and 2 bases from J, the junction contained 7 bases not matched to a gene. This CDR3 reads CASTRGGASKNIQYF. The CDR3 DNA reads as TGTGCCAGCACCCGGGGGGGGGCCTCCAAAAACATTCAGTACTTC.

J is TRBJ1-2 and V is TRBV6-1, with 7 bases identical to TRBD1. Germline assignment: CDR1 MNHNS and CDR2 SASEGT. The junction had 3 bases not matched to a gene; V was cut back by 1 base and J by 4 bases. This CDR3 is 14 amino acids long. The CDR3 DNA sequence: TGTGCCAGCAGTGAAGTAAGGGGGCTCTATGGCTACACCTTC. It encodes CASSEVRGLYGYTF.

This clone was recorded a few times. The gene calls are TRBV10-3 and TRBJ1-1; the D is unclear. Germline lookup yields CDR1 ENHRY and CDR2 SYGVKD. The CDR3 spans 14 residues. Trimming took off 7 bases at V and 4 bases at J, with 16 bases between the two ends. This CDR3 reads CAINGDGGSTEAFF. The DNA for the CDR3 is TGTGCCATCAACGGTGACGGCGGAAGCACTGAAGCTTTCTTT.

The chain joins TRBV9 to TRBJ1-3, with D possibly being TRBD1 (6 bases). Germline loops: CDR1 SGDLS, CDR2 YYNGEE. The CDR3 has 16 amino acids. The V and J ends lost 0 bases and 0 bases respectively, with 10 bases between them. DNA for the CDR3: TGTGCCAGCAGCGTAGGGGGGCAAAGCTCTGGAAACACCATATATTTT. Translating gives CASSVGGQSSGNTIYF.

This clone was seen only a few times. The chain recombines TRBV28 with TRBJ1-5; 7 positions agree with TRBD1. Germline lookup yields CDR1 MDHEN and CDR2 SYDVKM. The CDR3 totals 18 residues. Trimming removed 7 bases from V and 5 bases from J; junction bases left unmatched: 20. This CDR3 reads CASTPPPSGRGVDQPQHF. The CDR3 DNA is TGTGCCAGCACACCGCCCCCCAGCGGCAGGGGGGTCGATCAGCCCCAGCATTTT.

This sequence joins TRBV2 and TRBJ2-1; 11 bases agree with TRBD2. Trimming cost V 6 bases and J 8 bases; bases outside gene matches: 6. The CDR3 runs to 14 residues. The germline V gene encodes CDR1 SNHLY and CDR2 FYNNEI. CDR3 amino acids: CASSTSGSSYEQFF. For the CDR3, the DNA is TGTGCCAGCAGCACTAGCGGGAGTTCGTATGAGCAGTTCTTC.

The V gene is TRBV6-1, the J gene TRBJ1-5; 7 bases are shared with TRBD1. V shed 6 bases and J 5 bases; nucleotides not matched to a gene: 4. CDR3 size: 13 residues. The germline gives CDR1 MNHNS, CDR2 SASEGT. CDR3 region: CASSDRAHQPQHF. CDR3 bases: TGTGCCAGCAGCGACAGGGCTCATCAGCCCCAGCATTTT.

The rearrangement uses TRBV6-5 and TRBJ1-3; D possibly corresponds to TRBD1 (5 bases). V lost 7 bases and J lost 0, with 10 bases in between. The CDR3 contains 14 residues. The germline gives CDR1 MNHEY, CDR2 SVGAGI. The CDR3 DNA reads TGTGCCAGCATCTCGGGGGGCTCTGGAAACACCATATATTTT. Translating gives CASISGGSGNTIYF.

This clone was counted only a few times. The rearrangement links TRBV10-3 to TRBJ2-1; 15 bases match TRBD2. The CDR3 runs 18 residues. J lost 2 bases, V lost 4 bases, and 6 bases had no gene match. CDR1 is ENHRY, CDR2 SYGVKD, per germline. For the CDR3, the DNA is TGTGCCATCAGTGCAGGACTAGCGGGAGGGGGCCCCTACAATGAGCAGTTCTTC. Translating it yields CAISAGLAGGGPYNEQFF.